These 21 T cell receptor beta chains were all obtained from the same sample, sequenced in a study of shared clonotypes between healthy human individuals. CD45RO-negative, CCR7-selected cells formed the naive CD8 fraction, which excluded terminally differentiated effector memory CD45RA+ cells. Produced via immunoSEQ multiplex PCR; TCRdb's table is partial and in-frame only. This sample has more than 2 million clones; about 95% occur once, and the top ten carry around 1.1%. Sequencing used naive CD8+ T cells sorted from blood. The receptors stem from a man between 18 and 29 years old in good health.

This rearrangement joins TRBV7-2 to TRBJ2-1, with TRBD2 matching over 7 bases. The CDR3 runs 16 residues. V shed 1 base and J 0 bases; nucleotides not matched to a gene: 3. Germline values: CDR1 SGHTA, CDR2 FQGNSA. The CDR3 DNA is TGTGCCAGCAGCTTAGGGGGGGAGGGCTCCTACAATGAGCAGTTCTTC. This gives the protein CASSLGGEGSYNEQFF.

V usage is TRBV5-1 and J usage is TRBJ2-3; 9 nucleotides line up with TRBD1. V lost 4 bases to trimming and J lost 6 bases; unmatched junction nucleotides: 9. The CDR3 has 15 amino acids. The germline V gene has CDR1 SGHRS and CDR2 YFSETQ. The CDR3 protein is CASSTTTGGTDTQYF. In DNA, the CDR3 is TGCGCCAGCAGCACCACGACAGGGGGAACGGATACGCAGTATTTT.

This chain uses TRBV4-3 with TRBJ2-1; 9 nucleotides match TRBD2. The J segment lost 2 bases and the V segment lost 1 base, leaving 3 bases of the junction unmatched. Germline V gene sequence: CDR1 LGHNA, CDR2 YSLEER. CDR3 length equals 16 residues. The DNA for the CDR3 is TGCGCCAGCAGCCAAGGCTCTAGCGGGACCTACAATGAGCAGTTCTTC. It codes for CASSQGSSGTYNEQFF.

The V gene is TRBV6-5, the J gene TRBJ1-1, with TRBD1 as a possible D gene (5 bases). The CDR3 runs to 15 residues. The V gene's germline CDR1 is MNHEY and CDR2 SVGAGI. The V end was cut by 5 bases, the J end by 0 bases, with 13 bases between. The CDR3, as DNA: TGTGCCAGCAGTACCCGACAGAATTTGAACACTGAAGCTTTCTTT. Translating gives CASSTRQNLNTEAFF.

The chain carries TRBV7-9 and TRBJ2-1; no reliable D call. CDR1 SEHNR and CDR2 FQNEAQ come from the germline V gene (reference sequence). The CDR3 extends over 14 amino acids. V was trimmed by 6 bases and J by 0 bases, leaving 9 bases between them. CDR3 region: CASRSRSSYNEQFF. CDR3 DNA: TGTGCCAGCAGAAGCAGAAGCTCCTACAATGAGCAGTTCTTC.

The CDR3 nucleotides are TGCACCAGCAGCTCCGATGGCGGGGCTTTCTTT. It specifies CTSSSDGGAFF. The V and J genes are TRBV1 and TRBJ1-1. TRBV1 is marked as a pseudogene. The CDR3 has 11 amino acids.

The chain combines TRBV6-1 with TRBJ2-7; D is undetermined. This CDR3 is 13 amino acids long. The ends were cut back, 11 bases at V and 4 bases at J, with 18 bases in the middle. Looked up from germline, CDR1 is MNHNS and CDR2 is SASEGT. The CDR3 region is CAPSGSSHYEQYF. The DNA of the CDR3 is TGTGCCCCCTCCGGGTCCTCCCATTACGAGCAGTACTTC.

The CDR3 bases are TGCGCCAGCAGCCAAGGGCACGGTGCAACTAATGAAAAACTGTTTTTT. This codes for CASSQGHGATNEKLFF. The rearrangement joins TRBV4-3 to TRBJ1-4; no definite D call. Trimming pared 1 base from V and 0 bases from J, leaving 9 bases between. The CDR3 loop spans 16 amino acids. Germline assignment: CDR1 LGHNA and CDR2 YSLEER.

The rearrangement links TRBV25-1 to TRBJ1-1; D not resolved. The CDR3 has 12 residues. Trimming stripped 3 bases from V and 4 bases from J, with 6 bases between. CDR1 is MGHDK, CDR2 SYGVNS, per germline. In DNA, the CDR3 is TGTGCCAGCAGTGACGTTAGCACTGAAGCTTTCTTT. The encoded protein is CASSDVSTEAFF.

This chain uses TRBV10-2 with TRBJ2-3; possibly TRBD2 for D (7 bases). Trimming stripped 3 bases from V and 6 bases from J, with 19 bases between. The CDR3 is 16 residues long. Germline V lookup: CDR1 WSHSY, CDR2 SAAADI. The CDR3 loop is CASSDSGAGVLDTQYF. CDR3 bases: TGCGCCAGCAGTGATTCAGGGGCGGGAGTCTTGGATACGCAGTATTTT.

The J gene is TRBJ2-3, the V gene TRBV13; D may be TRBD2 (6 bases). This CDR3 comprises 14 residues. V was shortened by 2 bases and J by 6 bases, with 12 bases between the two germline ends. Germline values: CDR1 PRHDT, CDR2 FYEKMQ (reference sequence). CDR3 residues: CASSLTLAWDTQYF. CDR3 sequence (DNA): TGTGCCAGCAGCTTAACGCTAGCGTGGGATACGCAGTATTTT.

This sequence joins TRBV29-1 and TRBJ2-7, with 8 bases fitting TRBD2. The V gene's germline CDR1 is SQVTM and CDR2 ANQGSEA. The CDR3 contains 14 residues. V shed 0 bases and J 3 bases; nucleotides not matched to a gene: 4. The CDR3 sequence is CSVEDTGGGYEQYF. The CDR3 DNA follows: TGCAGCGTTGAAGACACGGGAGGGGGCTACGAGCAGTACTTC.

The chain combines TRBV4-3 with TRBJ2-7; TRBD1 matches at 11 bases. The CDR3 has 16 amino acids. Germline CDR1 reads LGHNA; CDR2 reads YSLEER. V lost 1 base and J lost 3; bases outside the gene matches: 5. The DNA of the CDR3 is TGCGCCAGCAGCCAAGCCCGGGGGACAGGGGGCTACGAGCAGTACTTC. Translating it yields CASSQARGTGGYEQYF.

CDR3 sequence (DNA): TGTGCCAGCTTCCCCGAGGTGGGTCATGAGCAGTTCTTC. Translating gives CASFPEVGHEQFF. The genes are TRBV6-6 and TRBJ2-1; no clear D gene. V was shortened by 8 bases and J by 8 bases, with 16 bases between the two germline ends. CDR3 length equals 13 residues. Germline V gene data show CDR1 as MNHNY and CDR2 as SVGAGI (reference sequence).

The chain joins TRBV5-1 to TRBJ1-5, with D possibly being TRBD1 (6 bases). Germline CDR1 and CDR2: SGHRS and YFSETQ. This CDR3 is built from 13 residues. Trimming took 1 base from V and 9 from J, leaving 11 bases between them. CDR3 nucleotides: TGCGCCAGCAGCTTGCTCAGGGGCTTGCCCCAGCATTTT. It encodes CASSLLRGLPQHF.

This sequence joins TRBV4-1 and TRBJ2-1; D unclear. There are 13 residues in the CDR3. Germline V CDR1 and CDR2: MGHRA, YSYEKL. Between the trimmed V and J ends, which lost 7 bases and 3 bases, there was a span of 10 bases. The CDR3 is CASMGSNYNEQFF. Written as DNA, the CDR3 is TGCGCCAGCATGGGCTCGAACTACAATGAGCAGTTCTTC.

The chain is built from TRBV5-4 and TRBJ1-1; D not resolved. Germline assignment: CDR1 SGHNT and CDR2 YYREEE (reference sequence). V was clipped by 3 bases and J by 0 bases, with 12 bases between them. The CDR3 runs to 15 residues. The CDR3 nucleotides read TGTGCCAGCAGCTCTTCCACAGTTATGAACACTGAAGCTTTCTTT. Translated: CASSSSTVMNTEAFF.

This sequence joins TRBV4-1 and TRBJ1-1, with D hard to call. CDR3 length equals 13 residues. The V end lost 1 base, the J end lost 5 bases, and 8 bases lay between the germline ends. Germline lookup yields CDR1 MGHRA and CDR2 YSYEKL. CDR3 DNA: TGCGCCAGCAGCCAAGTCTTGAGGACTGAAGCTTTCTTT. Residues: CASSQVLRTEAFF.

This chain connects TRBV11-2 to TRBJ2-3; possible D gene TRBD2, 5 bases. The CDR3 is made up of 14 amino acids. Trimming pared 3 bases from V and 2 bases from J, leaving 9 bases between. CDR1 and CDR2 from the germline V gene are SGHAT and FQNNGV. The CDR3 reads CASSFVGVTDTQYF. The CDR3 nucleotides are TGTGCCAGCAGCTTCGTGGGAGTCACAGATACGCAGTATTTT. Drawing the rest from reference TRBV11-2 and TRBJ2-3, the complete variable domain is EAGVAQSPRYKIIEKRQSVAFWCNPISGHATLYWYQQILGQGPKLLIQFQNNGVVDDSQLPKDRFSAERLKGVDSTLKIQPAKLEDSAVYLCASSFVGVTDTQYFGPGTRLTVL.

CDR3 in DNA: TGTGCCAGCACCGTAGCGGGGGGGCGGGAGCAGTACTTC. Translated: CASTVAGGREQYF. V gene TRBV11-2 combines with J gene TRBJ2-7; 11 positions match TRBD2. The CDR3 sequence is 13 residues long. Germline-derived CDR1 and CDR2 are SGHAT and FQNNGV. The V and J ends lost 7 bases and 7 bases, in that order; junction bases with no gene match: 6.

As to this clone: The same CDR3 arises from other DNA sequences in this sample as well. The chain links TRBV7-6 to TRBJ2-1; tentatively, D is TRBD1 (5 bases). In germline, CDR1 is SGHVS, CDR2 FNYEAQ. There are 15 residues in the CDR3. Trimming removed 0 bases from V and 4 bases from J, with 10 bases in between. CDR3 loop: CASSLAAGSYNEQFF. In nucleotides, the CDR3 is TGTGCCAGCAGCTTAGCAGCAGGGTCTTACAATGAGCAGTTCTTC.